Each of the 6 T cell receptor beta chains below was sequenced from the same sample in a study of blood T cells in healthy people across ages. Sample-barcoded 5' priming and a J-beta primer mix drove a second PCR of about 6 to 12 cycles. TCRdb re-derived calls from the 5' RACE reads in MiXCR, one entry per CDR3 protein. The sample carries about 780,000 distinct CDR3 sequences, about half recorded once. Sequences were obtained from blood. The receptor set was obtained from an elderly man in good health.

The table lists this clonotype with many counts. The chain recombines TRBV6-5 with TRBJ2-1; TRBD1 matches at 8 bases. The CDR3 consists of 14 residues. Germline-derived CDR1 and CDR2 are MNHEY and SVGAGI. The V gene end was trimmed by 6 bases and the J gene end by 3 bases; junction bases not matched to a gene: 4. CDR3 region: CASSLQGGYNEQFF. The CDR3 DNA is TGTGCCAGCAGCCTACAGGGGGGCTACAATGAGCAGTTCTTC.

This clonotype has a count of ten or more. The chain combines TRBV25-1 with TRBJ2-7; D uncertain. This CDR3 spans 14 amino acids. Germline CDR1 is MGHDK and CDR2 is SYGVNS. Deletions cut 6 bases from V and 3 bases from J, with 15 bases between. In DNA form, the CDR3 reads TGTGCCAGCAGCGACGCCGTCAGCCTCTACGAGCAGTACTTC. This encodes CASSDAVSLYEQYF.

There are a few counts of this clonotype. The chain carries TRBV24-1 and TRBJ2-1, with 11 bases identical to TRBD2. With V trimmed by 3 bases and J by 7 bases, 7 bases remained unmatched. Looked up from germline, CDR1 is KGHDR and CDR2 is SFDVKD. The length of the CDR3 is 16 residues. CDR3 sequence: CATSDPTSGAGNEQFF. DNA of the CDR3: TGTGCCACCAGTGATCCGACTAGCGGGGCCGGGAATGAGCAGTTCTTC.

The CDR3 loop is CASSLAGGGKNIQYF. As DNA, the CDR3 is TGTGCCAGCAGCCTAGCGGGGGGTGGCAAAAACATTCAGTACTTC. The chain uses TRBV7-3 and TRBJ2-4; TRBD2 matches 11 bases. The CDR3 covers 15 residues. J was trimmed by 3 bases and V by 5 bases; bases with no gene match: 3. The germline gives CDR1 SGHTA, CDR2 FQGTGA.

V gene TRBV6-6 combines with J gene TRBJ1-1; a weak D match, TRBD1 (6 bases). V was shortened by 0 bases and J by 1 base, with 15 bases between the two germline ends. From germline, CDR1 is MNHNY and CDR2 SVGAGI (reference sequence). The CDR3 extends over 17 amino acids. The CDR3 sequence: CASSYSMGGRGNTEAFF. CDR3 in DNA: TGTGCCAGCAGTTACTCGATGGGGGGGCGAGGGAACACTGAAGCTTTCTTT.

This clonotype was found a few times. The rearrangement joins TRBV20-1 to TRBJ2-5; 10 bases are a match to TRBD2. The CDR3 contains 12 residues. J gave up 5 bases and V 6 bases, and 3 bases lay outside the gene matches. Germline assignment: CDR1 DFQATT and CDR2 SNEGSKA (reference sequence). CDR3 residues: CSALAGAETQYF. In nucleotides, the CDR3 is TGCAGTGCCCTAGCGGGGGCGGAGACCCAGTACTTC.